This TCR beta chain was documented in a study of blood T cell repertoires in COVID-19. Study-wide background: The United States, Italy and Spain were the sources of the acute and convalescent COVID-19 samples.

Method: immunoSEQ multiplex PCR; TCRdb's copy keeps in-frame clones and lacks some. This sample has about 40,000 clones; roughly four fifths occur once, and the top ten carry about 2.5%. CDR1 is GTSNPN, CDR2 SVGIG, per germline (reference sequence). This CDR3 is 14 amino acids long. V lost 7 bases and J lost 5, with 20 bases in between. J is TRBJ1-1 and V is TRBV30; a possible D gene is TRBD1 (6 bases). The source of this sequence is a woman aged 55-69 years with acute or convalescent COVID-19. Input material: peripheral blood. The chain's CDR3 is CASPAGGRGTEAFF. The DNA for the CDR3 is TGTGCCTCTCCGGCGGGGGGGCGAGGAACTGAAGCTTTCTTT.